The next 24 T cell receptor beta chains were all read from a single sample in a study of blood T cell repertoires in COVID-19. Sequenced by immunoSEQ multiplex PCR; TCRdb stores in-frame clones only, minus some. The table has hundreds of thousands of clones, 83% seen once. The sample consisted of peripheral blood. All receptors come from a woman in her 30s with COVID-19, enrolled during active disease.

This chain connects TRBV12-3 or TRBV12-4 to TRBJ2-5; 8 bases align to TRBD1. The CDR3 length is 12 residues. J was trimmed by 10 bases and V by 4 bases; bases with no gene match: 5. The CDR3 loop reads CASSSGTGHQYF. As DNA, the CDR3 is TGTGCCAGCAGTTCTGGGACAGGTCACCAGTACTTC.

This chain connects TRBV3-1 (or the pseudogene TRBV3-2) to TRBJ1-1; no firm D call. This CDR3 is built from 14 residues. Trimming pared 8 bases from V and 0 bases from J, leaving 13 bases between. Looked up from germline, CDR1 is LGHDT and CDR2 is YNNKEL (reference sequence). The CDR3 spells CASENSLLNTEAFF. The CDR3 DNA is TGTGCCAGCGAGAACAGCCTATTGAACACTGAAGCTTTCTTT.

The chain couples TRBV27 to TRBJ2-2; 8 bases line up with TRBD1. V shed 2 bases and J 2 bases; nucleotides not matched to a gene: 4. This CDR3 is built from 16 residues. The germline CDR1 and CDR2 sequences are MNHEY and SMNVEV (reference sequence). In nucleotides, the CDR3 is TGTGCCAGCAGTTTAGGGCAGGGGGCAAACACCGGGGAGCTGTTTTTT. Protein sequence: CASSLGQGANTGELFF.

The CDR3 coding sequence is TGTGCCAGCAGCCAAGTTTCAGGGGGCGCCCATGGCTACACCTTC. Translated: CASSQVSGGAHGYTF. The rearrangement joins TRBV3-1 (or the pseudogene TRBV3-2) to TRBJ1-2, with 8 bases lining up with TRBD1. This CDR3 contains 15 residues. Germline V gene lookup returns CDR1 LGHDT and CDR2 YNNKEL (reference sequence). J gave up 6 bases and V 1 base, and 7 bases lay outside the gene matches.

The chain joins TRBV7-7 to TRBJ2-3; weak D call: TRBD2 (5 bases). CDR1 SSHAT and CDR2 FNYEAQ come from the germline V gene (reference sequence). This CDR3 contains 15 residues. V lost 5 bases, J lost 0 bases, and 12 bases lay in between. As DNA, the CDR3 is TGTGCCAGCAGCCCCCGACCGGGGAGCACAGATACGCAGTATTTT. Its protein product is CASSPRPGSTDTQYF.

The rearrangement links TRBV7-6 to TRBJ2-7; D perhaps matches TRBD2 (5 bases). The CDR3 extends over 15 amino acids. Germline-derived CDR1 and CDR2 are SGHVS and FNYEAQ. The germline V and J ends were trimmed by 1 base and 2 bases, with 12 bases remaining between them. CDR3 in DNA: TGTGCCAGCAGCTTAGGGCGGGCCTATACCTACGAGCAGTACTTC. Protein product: CASSLGRAYTYEQYF.

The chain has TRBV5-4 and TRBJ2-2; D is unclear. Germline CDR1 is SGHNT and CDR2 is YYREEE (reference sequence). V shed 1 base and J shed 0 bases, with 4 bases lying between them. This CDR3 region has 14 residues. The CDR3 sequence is CASSLSANTGELFF. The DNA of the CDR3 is TGTGCCAGCAGCTTGTCAGCGAACACCGGGGAGCTGTTTTTT.

This chain's CDR3 is CASSQAPLISLRGTDTQYF. CDR3 nucleotides: TGCGCCAGCAGCCAAGCACCCCTGATCAGTTTAAGGGGGACAGATACGCAGTATTTT. The V call is TRBV4-3, the J call TRBJ2-3; the D gene is possibly TRBD1 (6 bases). CDR1 is LGHNA and CDR2 is YSLEER in the germline V gene. This CDR3 region has 19 residues. Trimming cost V 1 base and J 3 bases, with 23 bases left between them.

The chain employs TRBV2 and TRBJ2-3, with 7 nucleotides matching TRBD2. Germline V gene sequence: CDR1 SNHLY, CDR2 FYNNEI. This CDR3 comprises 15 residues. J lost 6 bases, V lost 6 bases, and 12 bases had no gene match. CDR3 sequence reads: CASRGMVAGGDTQYF. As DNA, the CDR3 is TGTGCCAGCAGAGGGATGGTAGCGGGCGGGGATACGCAGTATTTT.

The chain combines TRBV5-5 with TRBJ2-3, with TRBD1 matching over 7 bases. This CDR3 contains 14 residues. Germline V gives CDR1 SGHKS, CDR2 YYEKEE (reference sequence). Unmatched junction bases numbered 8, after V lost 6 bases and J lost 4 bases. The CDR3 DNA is TGTGCCAGCACCGTTCTAGGGGGCGCAGATACGCAGTATTTT. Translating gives CASTVLGGADTQYF.

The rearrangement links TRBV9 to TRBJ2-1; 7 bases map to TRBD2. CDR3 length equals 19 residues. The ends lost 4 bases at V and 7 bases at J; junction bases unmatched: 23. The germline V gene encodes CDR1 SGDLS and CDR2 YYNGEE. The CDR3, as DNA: TGTGCCAGCAGCCATAGGTTGGCAGAGAGCGGGAAAGAGGGAAATGAGCAGTTCTTC. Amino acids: CASSHRLAESGKEGNEQFF.

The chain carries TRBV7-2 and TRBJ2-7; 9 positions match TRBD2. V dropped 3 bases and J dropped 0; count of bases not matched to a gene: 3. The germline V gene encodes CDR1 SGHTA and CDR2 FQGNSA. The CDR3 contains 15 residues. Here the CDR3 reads CASSFSGGDSYEQYF. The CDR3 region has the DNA TGTGCCAGCAGCTTTAGCGGGGGTGACTCCTACGAGCAGTACTTC.

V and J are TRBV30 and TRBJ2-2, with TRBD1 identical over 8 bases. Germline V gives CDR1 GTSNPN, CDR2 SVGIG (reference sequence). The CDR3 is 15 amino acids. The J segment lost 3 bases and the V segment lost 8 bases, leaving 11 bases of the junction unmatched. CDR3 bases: TGTGCCCGAGAAACGACAGGGGCGGACACCGGGGAGCTGTTTTTT. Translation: CARETTGADTGELFF.

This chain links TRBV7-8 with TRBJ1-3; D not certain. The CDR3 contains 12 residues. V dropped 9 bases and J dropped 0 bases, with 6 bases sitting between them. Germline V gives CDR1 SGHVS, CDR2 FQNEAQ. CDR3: CASGSSGNTIYF. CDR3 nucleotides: TGTGCCAGTGGCAGCTCTGGAAACACCATATATTTT.

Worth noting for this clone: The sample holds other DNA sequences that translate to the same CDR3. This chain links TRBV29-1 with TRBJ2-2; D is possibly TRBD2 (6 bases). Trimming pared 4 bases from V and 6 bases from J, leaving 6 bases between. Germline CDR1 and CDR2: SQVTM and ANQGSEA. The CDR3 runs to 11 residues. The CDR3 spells CSVGGAGELFF. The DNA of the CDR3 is TGCAGCGTTGGGGGGGCCGGGGAGCTGTTTTTT.

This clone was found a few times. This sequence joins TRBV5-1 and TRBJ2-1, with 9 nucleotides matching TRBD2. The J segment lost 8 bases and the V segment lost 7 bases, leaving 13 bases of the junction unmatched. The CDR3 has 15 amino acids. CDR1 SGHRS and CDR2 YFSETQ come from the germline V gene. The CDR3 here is CASRRESGRSDEQFF. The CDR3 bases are TGCGCCAGCCGACGGGAGAGCGGGAGGTCCGATGAGCAGTTCTTC.

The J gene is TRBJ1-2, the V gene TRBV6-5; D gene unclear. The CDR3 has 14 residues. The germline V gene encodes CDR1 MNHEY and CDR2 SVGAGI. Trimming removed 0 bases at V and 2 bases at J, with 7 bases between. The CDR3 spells CASSYSGGNYGYTF. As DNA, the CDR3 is TGTGCCAGCAGTTACTCGGGAGGGAACTATGGCTACACCTTC.

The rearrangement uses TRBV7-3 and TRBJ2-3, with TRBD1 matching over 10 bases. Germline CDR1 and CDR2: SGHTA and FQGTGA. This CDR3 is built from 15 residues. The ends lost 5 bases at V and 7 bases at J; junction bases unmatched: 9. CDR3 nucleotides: TGTGCCAGCAGCGCAGACAGGGGGCAAGGAAATACGCAGTATTTT. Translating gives CASSADRGQGNTQYF.

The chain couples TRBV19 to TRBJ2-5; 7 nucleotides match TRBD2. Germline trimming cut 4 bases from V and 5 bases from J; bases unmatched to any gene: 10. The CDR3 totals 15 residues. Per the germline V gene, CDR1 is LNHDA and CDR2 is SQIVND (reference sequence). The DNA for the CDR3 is TGTGCCAGTAGTAGCTCCGGGATCGGGGGGGAGACCCAGTACTTC. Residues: CASSSSGIGGETQYF.

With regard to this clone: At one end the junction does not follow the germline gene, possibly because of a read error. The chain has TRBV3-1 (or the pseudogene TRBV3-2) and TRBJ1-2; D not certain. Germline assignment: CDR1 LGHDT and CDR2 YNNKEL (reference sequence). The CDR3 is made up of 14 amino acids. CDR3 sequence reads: CASTQNGEGYGYTF. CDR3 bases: TGTGCCAGCACCCAAAATGGAGAGGGCTATGGCTACACCTTC.

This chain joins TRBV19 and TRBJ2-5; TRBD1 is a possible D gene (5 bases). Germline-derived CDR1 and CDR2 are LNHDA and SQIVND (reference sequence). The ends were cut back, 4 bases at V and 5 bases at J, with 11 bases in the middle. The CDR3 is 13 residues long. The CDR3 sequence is CASSNIGAETQYF. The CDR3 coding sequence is TGTGCCAGTAGTAACATTGGGGCGGAGACCCAGTACTTC.

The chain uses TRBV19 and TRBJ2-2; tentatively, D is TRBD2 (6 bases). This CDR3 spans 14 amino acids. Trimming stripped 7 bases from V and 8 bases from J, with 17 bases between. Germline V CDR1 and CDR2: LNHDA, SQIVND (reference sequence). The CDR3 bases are TGTGCCAGTAATCTCCTGGCGGGGAGGGGGGAGCTGTTTTTT. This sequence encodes CASNLLAGRGELFF.

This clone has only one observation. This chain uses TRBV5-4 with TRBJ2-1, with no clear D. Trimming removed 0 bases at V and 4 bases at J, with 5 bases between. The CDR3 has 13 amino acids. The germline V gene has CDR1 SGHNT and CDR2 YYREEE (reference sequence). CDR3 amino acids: CASSLVGYNEQFF. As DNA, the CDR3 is TGTGCCAGCAGCTTGGTCGGTTACAATGAGCAGTTCTTC.

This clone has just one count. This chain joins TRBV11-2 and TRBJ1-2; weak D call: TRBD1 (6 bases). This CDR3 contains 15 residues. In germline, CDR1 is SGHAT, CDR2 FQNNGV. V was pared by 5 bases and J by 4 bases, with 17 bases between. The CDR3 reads CASSLERGRSYGYTF. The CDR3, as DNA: TGTGCCAGCAGCCTGGAGCGGGGGCGATCCTATGGCTACACCTTC.